The 26 T cell receptor beta chains below come from one sample, sequenced in a study of Graves' ophthalmopathy and Graves' hyperthyroidism. The study amplified TCR beta CDR3 regions using RNA transcripts. First-round RT-PCR relied on HTBI primers, and a second-round multiplex PCR came next. TCRdb reprocessed the multiplex PCR reads via MiXCR and lists one record per CDR3 protein. The sample lists more than 1,000,000 distinct CDR3 sequences, 35% to 45% occurring once. Input material: peripheral blood or thyroid tissue (not recorded which). These receptors all come from an adult man with Graves' hyperthyroidism.

This clonotype was recorded at least ten times. The V call is TRBV10-3, the J call TRBJ2-7, with D possibly called TRBD1 or TRBD2 (5 bases each). This CDR3 region has 15 residues. Trimming shortened V by 3 bases and J by 2 bases, and 14 bases separated the two germline ends. Germline-derived CDR1 and CDR2 are ENHRY and SYGVKD. This chain's CDR3 is CAISDSSGLPYEQYF. The DNA for the CDR3 is TGTGCCATCAGTGACAGTTCGGGGCTCCCCTACGAGCAGTACTTC.

On this clonotype itself: A clone one base away is much larger, so this may be a read error. This sequence joins TRBV7-6 and TRBJ1-1; unclear D gene. The CDR3 is made up of 15 amino acids. CDR1 is SGHVS, CDR2 FNYEAQ, per germline. In DNA, the CDR3 is TGTACCAGCAGCCCCTTTCCAACCCTGGACACTGAAGCTTTCTTT. Protein sequence: CTSSPFPTLDTEAFF. The full variable domain, its missing parts supplied by reference TRBV7-6 and TRBJ1-1, is GAGVSQSPRYKVTKRGQDVALRCDPISGHVSLYWYRQALGQGPEFLTYFNYEAQQDKSGLPNDRFSAERPEGSISTLTIQRTEQRDSAMYRCTSSPFPTLDTEAFFGQGTRLTVV.

This clonotype has ten or more counts. The chain is built from TRBV7-8 and TRBJ2-7; perhaps D is TRBD1 or TRBD2 (5 bases each). In germline, CDR1 is SGHVS, CDR2 FQNEAQ. This CDR3 is built from 13 residues. V was shortened by 4 bases and J by 3 bases, with 10 bases between the two germline ends. The CDR3 DNA sequence: TGTGCCAGCAGCTCCCGGGACGGCTACGAGCAGTACTTC. It specifies CASSSRDGYEQYF.

With respect to this clonotype: One end of the junction varies from germline; a read error may be responsible. The rearrangement links TRBV7-9 to TRBJ2-7; TRBD1 or TRBD2 may be the D gene (5 bases each). The CDR3 covers 15 residues. The germline V gene encodes CDR1 SEHNR and CDR2 FQNEAQ (reference sequence). The DNA for the CDR3 is TGCGCCAGCAGCCCGCTGCGTGGGGGTAGTTACGAGCAGTACTTC. Translated: CASSPLRGGSYEQYF.

The chain couples TRBV11-2 to TRBJ1-6; D is possibly TRBD1 (5 bases). The CDR3 is 16 residues long. The germline V gene has CDR1 SGHAT and CDR2 FQNNGV. Trimming stripped 1 base from V and 1 base from J, with 8 bases between. DNA for the CDR3: TGTGCCAGCAGCTTAGTCAGGGAATCCTATAATTCACCCCTCCACTTT. The encoded protein is CASSLVRESYNSPLHF.

The chain couples TRBV7-6 to TRBJ1-1, with 7 nucleotides matching TRBD1. The ends lost 4 bases at V and 3 bases at J; junction bases unmatched: 8. This CDR3 has 15 residues. Germline V CDR1 and CDR2: SGHVS, FNYEAQ. The CDR3 is CASSSRQGYDTEAFF. In DNA, the CDR3 is TGTGCCAGCAGCTCCCGACAGGGATATGACACTGAAGCTTTCTTT.

The gene calls are TRBV9 and TRBJ1-5; a possible D gene is TRBD1 (5 bases). CDR1 is SGDLS and CDR2 is YYNGEE in the germline V gene. This CDR3 spans 14 amino acids. Trimming left V 0 bases short and J 6 bases short, with 10 bases between. DNA of the CDR3: TGTGCCAGCAGCGTAGGGCCGGGGGGTCAGCCCCAGCATTTT. Residues: CASSVGPGGQPQHF.

CDR3 nucleotide sequence: TGTGCCAGCAGCTGGGGGTCTAGCGTCAATGAGCAGTTCTTC. This sequence encodes CASSWGSSVNEQFF. V usage is TRBV7-9 and J usage is TRBJ2-1, with D possibly TRBD2 on 6 matching bases. V dropped 4 bases and J dropped 6 bases, with 13 bases sitting between them. Germline CDR1 and CDR2: SEHNR and FQNEAQ (reference sequence). The CDR3 runs 14 residues.

The genes are TRBV29-1 and TRBJ1-2, with a possible D match to TRBD1 (6 bases). From germline, CDR1 is SQVTM and CDR2 ANQGSEA. The CDR3 is 12 amino acids. The CDR3 coding sequence is TGCAGGACAAACAGGGTCAGCTATGGCTACACCTTC. This sequence encodes CRTNRVSYGYTF.

This clonotype was recorded once. The chain employs TRBV7-3 and TRBJ1-4; perhaps TRBD1 as D (5 bases). Germline values: CDR1 SGHTA, CDR2 FQGTGA. CDR3 length: 14 amino acids. V shed 5 bases and J shed 5 bases, with 12 bases lying between them. The CDR3: CASSPRQPNEKLFF. CDR3 nucleotides: TGTGCCAGCAGCCCCAGACAGCCCAATGAAAAACTGTTTTTT.

This clonotype was seen more than once but under ten times. The chain has TRBV6-6 and TRBJ1-1; no clear D gene. The CDR3 is made up of 16 amino acids. V was cut by 5 bases and J by 0 bases, with 16 bases left in between. Per germline, CDR1 MNHNY and CDR2 SVGAGI (reference sequence). CDR3 amino acids: CASSELLARVNTEAFF. The CDR3 DNA follows: TGTGCCAGCAGTGAACTCCTCGCGAGGGTGAACACTGAAGCTTTCTTT.

The chain has TRBV7-9 and TRBJ2-2; D is undetermined. CDR3 size: 14 residues. In germline, CDR1 is SEHNR, CDR2 FQNEAQ (reference sequence). V was cut by 5 bases and J by 4 bases, with 11 bases left in between. The CDR3 reads CASSLTEFTGELFF. The CDR3 region has the DNA TGTGCCAGCAGCCTAACAGAGTTCACCGGGGAGCTGTTTTTT.

This clonotype was seen a handful of times. This chain uses TRBV7-9 with TRBJ2-7; no definite D call. The CDR3 loop spans 12 amino acids. Germline CDR1 is SEHNR and CDR2 is FQNEAQ (reference sequence). The V end was cut by 0 bases, the J end by 12 bases, with 12 bases between. This chain's CDR3 is CASSLASSSLYF. Written as DNA, the CDR3 is TGTGCCAGCAGCTTAGCGAGCAGCAGCCTGTACTTC.

Worth noting for this clonotype: This could be a read error, since a much larger clone is one nucleotide away. The V and J genes are TRBV7-9 and TRBJ2-7; no definite D call. Looked up from germline, CDR1 is SEHNR and CDR2 is FQNEAQ (reference sequence). This CDR3 spans 14 amino acids. DNA for the CDR3: TGTGCCAGCAGCTTAGGAACAGCCCTGGACGAGCAGTGCTTC. Its translation is CASSLGTALDEQCF.

The table lists this clonotype with many counts. The V call is TRBV6-1, the J call TRBJ1-5; no clear D gene. Germline values: CDR1 MNHNS, CDR2 SASEGT. The CDR3 length is 13 residues. V shed 4 bases and J shed 1 base, with 5 bases lying between them. The chain's CDR3 is CASSGVSNQPQHF. The DNA of the CDR3 is TGTGCCAGCAGTGGGGTGAGCAATCAGCCCCAGCATTTT.

This clonotype was recorded at least ten times. The rearrangement joins TRBV20-1 to TRBJ2-5, with D maybe TRBD2 (6 bases). The CDR3 is 15 residues long. Germline V gene sequence: CDR1 DFQATT, CDR2 SNEGSKA (reference sequence). CDR3 sequence (DNA): TGCAGCCCGCCCGGAGGGTTAGCGTCTGCGGAGACCCAGTACTTC. Encoded protein: CSPPGGLASAETQYF.

In this sample, this clonotype turned up a few times. V is TRBV2 and J is TRBJ2-5; the D is unclear. Trimming stripped 3 bases from V and 2 bases from J, with 10 bases between. The CDR3 loop spans 14 amino acids. The V gene's germline CDR1 is SNHLY and CDR2 FYNNEI. CDR3 sequence (DNA): TGTGCCAGCAGTGATATACAGAGACAAGAGACCCAGTACTTC. Translation gives CASSDIQRQETQYF.

This clonotype was recorded many times. V is TRBV29-1 and J is TRBJ1-1, with D unresolved. Looked up from germline, CDR1 is SQVTM and CDR2 is ANQGSEA. V was pared by 4 bases and J by 6 bases, with 21 bases between. The CDR3 spans 15 residues. CDR3 sequence: CSVAGPERFLAEAFF. Here the CDR3 DNA reads TGCAGCGTTGCAGGCCCAGAGAGGTTTTTGGCTGAAGCTTTCTTT.

This clonotype was counted at least ten times. The V gene is TRBV20-1, the J gene TRBJ2-7; perhaps TRBD2 as D (5 bases). The CDR3 is 12 residues long. Germline V gene data show CDR1 as DFQATT and CDR2 as SNEGSKA (reference sequence). V was cut by 3 bases and J by 4 bases, with 10 bases left in between. CDR3 residues: CSASGRGYEQYF. In DNA form, the CDR3 reads TGCAGTGCTAGTGGGCGCGGGTACGAGCAGTACTTC.

This clonotype showed up just a few times. V usage is TRBV7-2 and J usage is TRBJ2-7; possible D gene TRBD2, 5 bases. Germline V gene sequence: CDR1 SGHTA, CDR2 FQGNSA. The CDR3 has 15 residues. Deletions cut 5 bases from V and 0 bases from J, with 14 bases between. The CDR3 protein is CASSNGLMSSYEQYF. CDR3 coding DNA: TGTGCCAGCAGCAATGGACTCATGAGCTCCTACGAGCAGTACTTC.

V is TRBV29-1 and J is TRBJ1-2, with D possibly matching TRBD1 (6 bases). The germline V and J ends were trimmed by 3 bases and 7 bases, with 15 bases remaining between them. The CDR3 is 13 amino acids. Germline V gene data show CDR1 as SQVTM and CDR2 as ANQGSEA. CDR3 loop: CSVEVAGASGYTF. Written as DNA, the CDR3 is TGCAGCGTTGAGGTCGCAGGGGCGTCTGGCTACACCTTC.

This clonotype was detected once. The chain couples TRBV20-1 to TRBJ2-5, with TRBD2 matching over 7 bases. This CDR3 has 15 residues. Germline loops: CDR1 DFQATT, CDR2 SNEGSKA (reference sequence). V shed 5 bases, J shed 5 bases, and the junction held 14 bases outside the gene matches. CDR3 loop: CSASRYGRLAETQYF. CDR3 DNA: TGCAGTGCTTCTAGGTACGGGAGGCTAGCGGAGACCCAGTACTTC.

The J gene is TRBJ2-2, the V gene TRBV7-9; 8 positions agree with TRBD1. Germline V gene lookup returns CDR1 SEHNR and CDR2 FQNEAQ (reference sequence). This CDR3 is built from 19 residues. V lost 5 bases and J lost 3; bases outside the gene matches: 17. The CDR3, as DNA: TGTGCCAGCAGCCTCCCAGGGGGCTCCGGCTATGGCTACACCGGGGAGCTGTTTTTT. This codes for CASSLPGGSGYGYTGELFF.

The table lists this clonotype with many counts. The chain recombines TRBV29-1 with TRBJ2-7; no clear D gene. Germline CDR1 and CDR2: SQVTM and ANQGSEA. V was trimmed by 4 bases and J by 9 bases, leaving 25 bases between them. This CDR3 is 15 amino acids long. This CDR3 reads CSVVITAQPNLGQYF. The DNA of the CDR3 is TGCAGCGTTGTTATCACAGCCCAACCTAATCTGGGGCAGTACTTC.

This clonotype was counted a few times. J is TRBJ2-7 and V is TRBV5-8; 7 positions match TRBD2. V lost 4 bases and J lost 3; bases outside the gene matches: 10. Germline V gene sequence: CDR1 SGHTS, CDR2 YDEGEE. The CDR3 contains 15 residues. CDR3 sequence (DNA): TGTGCCAGCAGCAACTATCCGACGGGGGGCTACGAGCAGTACTTC. It encodes CASSNYPTGGYEQYF.

This clonotype was detected many times. The rearrangement uses TRBV11-2 and TRBJ2-7; D ambiguous. The germline V gene has CDR1 SGHAT and CDR2 FQNNGV. Trimming took off 1 base at V and 1 base at J, with 5 bases between the two ends. CDR3 size: 13 residues. DNA for the CDR3: TGTGCCAGCAGCTTAGGCGTGTCCTACGAGCAGTACTTC. This encodes CASSLGVSYEQYF.